This T cell receptor beta chain was sequenced for a study of response to subunit inactivated influenza vaccine. Study-wide findings and caveats: That few new T cells are recruited by each seasonal influenza vaccination was the authors' suggestion.

This clonotype was picked up a small number of times. Antigen: not known. Per germline, CDR1 LNHNV and CDR2 YYDKDF (reference sequence). There are 15 residues in the CDR3. V lost 1 base and J lost 6, with 13 bases in between. TCRdb passed the RT-PCR reads through MiXCR, listing each CDR3 protein once. The sample has about 780,000 distinct CDR3 sequences; about 18% are singletons. The rearrangement links TRBV15 to TRBJ2-4; tentatively, D is TRBD2 (6 bases). The TCR was taken from a man in his fifties who received an inactivated influenza vaccine. Sample: PBMCs from blood, taken 5 days after vaccination. CDR3 nucleotide sequence: TGTGCCACCAGCAGAGTGGGGGGTTTGGGAAACATTCAGTACTTC. Its protein product is CATSRVGGLGNIQYF.